This T cell receptor (beta chain) derives from a study of cytomegalovirus exposure and HLA in healthy donors. PCR employed 60 Vbeta and 13 Jbeta primers. Sequencing used immunoSEQ multiplex PCR; TCRdb keeps in-frame clones, though not all of them. Of 310,000 or so clones in the sample, roughly 90% were seen once. Source material: PBMCs. The clonotype was recovered from a woman under 30 in good health and CMV-seronegative.

CDR3 sequence reads: CASSEGDRGRGLGYTF. The CDR3 DNA is TGTGCCAGCAGCGAGGGGGACAGGGGGCGTGGTCTTGGCTACACCTTC. The rearrangement uses TRBV9 and TRBJ1-2; TRBD1 matches at 12 bases. Germline V gene data show CDR1 as SGDLS and CDR2 as YYNGEE. With V trimmed by 3 bases and J by 7 bases, 10 bases remained unmatched. CDR3 size: 16 residues.